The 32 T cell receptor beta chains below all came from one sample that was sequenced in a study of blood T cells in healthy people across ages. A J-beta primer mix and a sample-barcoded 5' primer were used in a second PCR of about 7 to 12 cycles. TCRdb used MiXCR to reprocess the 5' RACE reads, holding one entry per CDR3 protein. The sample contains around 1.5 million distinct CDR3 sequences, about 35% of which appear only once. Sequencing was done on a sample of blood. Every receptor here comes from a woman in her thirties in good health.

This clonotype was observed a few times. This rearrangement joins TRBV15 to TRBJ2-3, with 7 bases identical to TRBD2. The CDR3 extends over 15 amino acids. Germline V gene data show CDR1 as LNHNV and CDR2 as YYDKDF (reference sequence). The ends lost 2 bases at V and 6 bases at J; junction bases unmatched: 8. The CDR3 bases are TGTGCCACCAGCAGAAGGATTGCGGGGGACGATACGCAGTATTTT. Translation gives CATSRRIAGDDTQYF. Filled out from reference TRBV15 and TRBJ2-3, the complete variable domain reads DAMVIQNPRYQVTQFGKPVTLSCSQTLNHNVMYWYQQKSSQAPKLLFHYYDKDFNNEADTPDNFQSRRPNTSFCFLDIRSPGLGDTAMYLCATSRRIAGDDTQYFGPGTRLTVL.

In DNA form, the CDR3 reads TGTGCCAGCAGCCAAGATCCTCCGGGACACCTCCAAGAGACCCAGTACTTC. Translating it yields CASSQDPPGHLQETQYF. The chain links TRBV14 to TRBJ2-5; possibly TRBD1 for D (6 bases). Per germline, CDR1 SGHDN and CDR2 FVKESK. The CDR3 sequence is 17 residues long. With 0 bases removed from V and 1 base from J, the gap between germline ends came to 15 bases.

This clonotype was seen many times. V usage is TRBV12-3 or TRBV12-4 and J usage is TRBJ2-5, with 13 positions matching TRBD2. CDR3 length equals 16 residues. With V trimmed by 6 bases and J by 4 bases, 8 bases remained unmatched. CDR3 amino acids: CASSSRTSGRRETQYF. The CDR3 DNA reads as TGTGCCAGCAGCTCCAGGACTAGCGGGAGAAGAGAGACCCAGTACTTC.

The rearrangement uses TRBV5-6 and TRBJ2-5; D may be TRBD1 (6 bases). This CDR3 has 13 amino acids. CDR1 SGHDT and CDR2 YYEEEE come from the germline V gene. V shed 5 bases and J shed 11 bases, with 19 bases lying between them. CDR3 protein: CASSGGTLGEQYF. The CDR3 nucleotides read TGTGCCAGCAGTGGTGGGACACTGGGGGAGCAGTACTTC.

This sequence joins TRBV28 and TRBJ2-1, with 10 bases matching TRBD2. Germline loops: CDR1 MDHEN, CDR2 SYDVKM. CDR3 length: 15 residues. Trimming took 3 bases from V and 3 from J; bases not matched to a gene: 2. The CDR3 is CASSFWTSGYNEQFF. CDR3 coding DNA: TGTGCCAGCAGTTTTTGGACTAGCGGCTACAATGAGCAGTTCTTC.

This CDR3 is CSATAHGPYNEQFF. For the CDR3, the DNA is TGCAGTGCTACCGCCCACGGTCCCTACAATGAGCAGTTCTTC. The chain links TRBV20-1 to TRBJ2-1, with unresolved D. V was cut by 4 bases and J by 2 bases, with 12 bases left in between. From germline, CDR1 is DFQATT and CDR2 SNEGSKA (reference sequence). This CDR3 spans 14 amino acids.

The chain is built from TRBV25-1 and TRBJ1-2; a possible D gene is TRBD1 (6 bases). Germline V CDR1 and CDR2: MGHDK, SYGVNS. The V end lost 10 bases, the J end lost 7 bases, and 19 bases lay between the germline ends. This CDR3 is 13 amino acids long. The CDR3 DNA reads TGTGCCACCACAGGGTCTGAGTTGGGTGGCTACACCTTC. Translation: CATTGSELGGYTF.

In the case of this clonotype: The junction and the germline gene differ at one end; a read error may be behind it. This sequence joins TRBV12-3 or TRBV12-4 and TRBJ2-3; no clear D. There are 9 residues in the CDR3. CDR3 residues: CTSKDTQYF. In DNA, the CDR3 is TGTACCAGCAAAGATACGCAGTATTTT.

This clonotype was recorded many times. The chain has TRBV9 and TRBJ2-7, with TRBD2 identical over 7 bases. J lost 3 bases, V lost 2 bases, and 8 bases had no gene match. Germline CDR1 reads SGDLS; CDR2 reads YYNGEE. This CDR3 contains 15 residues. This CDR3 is CASSVGGRADYEQYF. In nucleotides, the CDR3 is TGTGCCAGCAGCGTGGGAGGGAGGGCCGACTACGAGCAGTACTTC.

The CDR3 sequence is CASSLSTVRGYTF. The CDR3 region has the DNA TGTGCCAGCAGTTTGTCGACAGTTCGGGGCTACACCTTC. V is TRBV28 and J is TRBJ1-2, with a tentative D call TRBD1 (5 bases). Trimming took 3 bases from V and 8 from J, leaving 13 bases between them. The CDR3 is made up of 13 amino acids. CDR1 is MDHEN and CDR2 is SYDVKM in the germline V gene.

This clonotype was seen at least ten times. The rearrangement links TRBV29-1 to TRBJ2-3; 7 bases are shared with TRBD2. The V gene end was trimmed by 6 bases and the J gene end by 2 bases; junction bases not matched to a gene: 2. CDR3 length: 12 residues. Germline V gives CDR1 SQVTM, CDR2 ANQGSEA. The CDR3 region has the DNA TGCAGCGTCGGGGACTACACAGATACGCAGTATTTT. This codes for CSVGDYTDTQYF.

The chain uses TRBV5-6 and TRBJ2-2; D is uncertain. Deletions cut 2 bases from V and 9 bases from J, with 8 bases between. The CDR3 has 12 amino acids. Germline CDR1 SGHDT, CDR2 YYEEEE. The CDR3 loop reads CASSLWARELFF. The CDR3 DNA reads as TGTGCCAGCAGCTTATGGGCGCGGGAGCTGTTTTTT.

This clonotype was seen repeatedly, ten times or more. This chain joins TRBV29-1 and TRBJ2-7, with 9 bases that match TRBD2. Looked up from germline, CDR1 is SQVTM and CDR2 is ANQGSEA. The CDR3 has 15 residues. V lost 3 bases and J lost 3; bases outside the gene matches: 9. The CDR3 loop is CSVDFRASGDYEQYF. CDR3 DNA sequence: TGCAGCGTTGATTTTCGTGCTAGCGGGGACTACGAGCAGTACTTC.

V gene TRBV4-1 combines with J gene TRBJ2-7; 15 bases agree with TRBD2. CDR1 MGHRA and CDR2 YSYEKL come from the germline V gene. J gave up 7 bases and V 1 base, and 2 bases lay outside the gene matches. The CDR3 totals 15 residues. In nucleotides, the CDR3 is TGCGCCAGCAGCCAAGCCGGGACTAGCGGGGGGGAGCAGTACTTC. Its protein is CASSQAGTSGGEQYF.

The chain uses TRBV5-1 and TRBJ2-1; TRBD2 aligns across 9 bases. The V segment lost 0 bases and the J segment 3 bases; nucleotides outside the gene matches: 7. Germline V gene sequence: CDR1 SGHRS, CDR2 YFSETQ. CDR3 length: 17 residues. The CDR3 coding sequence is TGCGCCAGCAGCTTGGAGGTCCGTAGCGGGAGCTACAATGAGCAGTTCTTC. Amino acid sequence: CASSLEVRSGSYNEQFF.

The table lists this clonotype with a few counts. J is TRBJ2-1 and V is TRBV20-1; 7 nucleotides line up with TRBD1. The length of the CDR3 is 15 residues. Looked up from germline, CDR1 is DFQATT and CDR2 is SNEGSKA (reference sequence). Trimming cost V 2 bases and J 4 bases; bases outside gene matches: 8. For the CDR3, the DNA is TGCAGTGCTAGACCGGGCAGGGGGATGTACAATGAGCAGTTCTTC. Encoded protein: CSARPGRGMYNEQFF.

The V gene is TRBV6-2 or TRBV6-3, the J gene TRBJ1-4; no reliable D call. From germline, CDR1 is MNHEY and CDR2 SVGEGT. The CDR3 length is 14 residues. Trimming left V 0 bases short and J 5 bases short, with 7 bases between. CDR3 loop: CASSYSRLNEKLFF. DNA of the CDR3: TGTGCCAGCAGTTACTCGCGGCTAAATGAAAAACTGTTTTTT.

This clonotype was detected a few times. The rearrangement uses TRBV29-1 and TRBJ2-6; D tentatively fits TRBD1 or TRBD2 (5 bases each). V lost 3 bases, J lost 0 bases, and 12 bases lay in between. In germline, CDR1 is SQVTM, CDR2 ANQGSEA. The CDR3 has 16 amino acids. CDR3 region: CSVEVGVASGANVLTF. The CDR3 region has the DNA TGCAGCGTTGAGGTGGGGGTAGCCTCTGGGGCCAACGTCCTGACTTTC. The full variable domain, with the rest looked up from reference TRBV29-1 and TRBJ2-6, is SAVISQKPSRDICQRGTSLTIQCQVDSQVTMMFWYRQQPGQSLTLIATANQGSEATYESGFVIDKFPISRPNLTFSTLTVSNMSPEDSSIYLCSVEVGVASGANVLTFGAGSRLTVL.

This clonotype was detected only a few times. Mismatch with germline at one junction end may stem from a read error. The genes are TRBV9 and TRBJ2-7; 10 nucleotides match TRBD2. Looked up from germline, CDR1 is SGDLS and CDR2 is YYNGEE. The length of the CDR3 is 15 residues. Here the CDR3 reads CASSGSGGASNEQYF. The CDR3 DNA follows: TGTGCCAGCAGCGGGAGCGGGGGGGCCTCCAACGAGCAGTACTTC. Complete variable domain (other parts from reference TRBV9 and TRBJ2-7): DSGVTQTPKHLITATGQRVTLRCSPRSGDLSVYWYQQSLDQGLQFLIQYYNGEERAKGNILERFSAQQFPDLHSELNLSSLELGDSALYFCASSGSGGASNEQYFGPGTRLTVT.

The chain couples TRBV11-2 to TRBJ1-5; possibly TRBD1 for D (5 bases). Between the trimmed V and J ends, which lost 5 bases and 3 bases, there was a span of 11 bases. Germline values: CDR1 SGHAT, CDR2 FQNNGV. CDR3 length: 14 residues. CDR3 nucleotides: TGTGCCAGCAGCCCCCGACAGTCCAATCAGCCCCAGCATTTT. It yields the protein CASSPRQSNQPQHF. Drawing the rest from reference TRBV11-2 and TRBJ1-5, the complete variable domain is EAGVAQSPRYKIIEKRQSVAFWCNPISGHATLYWYQQILGQGPKLLIQFQNNGVVDDSQLPKDRFSAERLKGVDSTLKIQPAKLEDSAVYLCASSPRQSNQPQHFGDGTRLSIL.

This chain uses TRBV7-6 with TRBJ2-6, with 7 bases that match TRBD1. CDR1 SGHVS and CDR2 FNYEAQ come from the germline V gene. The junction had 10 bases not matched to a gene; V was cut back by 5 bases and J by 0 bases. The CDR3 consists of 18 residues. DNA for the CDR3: TGTGCCAGCAGCCAAACCGGGACAGAAAGCTCTGGGGCCAACGTCCTGACTTTC. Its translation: CASSQTGTESSGANVLTF. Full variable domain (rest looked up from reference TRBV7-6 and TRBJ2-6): GAGVSQSPRYKVTKRGQDVALRCDPISGHVSLYWYRQALGQGPEFLTYFNYEAQQDKSGLPNDRFSAERPEGSISTLTIQRTEQRDSAMYRCASSQTGTESSGANVLTFGAGSRLTVL.

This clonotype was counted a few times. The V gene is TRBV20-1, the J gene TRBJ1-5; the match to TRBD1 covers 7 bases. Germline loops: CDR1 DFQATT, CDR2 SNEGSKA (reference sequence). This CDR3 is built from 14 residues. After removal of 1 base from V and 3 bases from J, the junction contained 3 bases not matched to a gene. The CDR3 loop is CSARGTGFNQPQHF. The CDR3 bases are TGCAGTGCTAGAGGGACAGGATTCAATCAGCCCCAGCATTTT.

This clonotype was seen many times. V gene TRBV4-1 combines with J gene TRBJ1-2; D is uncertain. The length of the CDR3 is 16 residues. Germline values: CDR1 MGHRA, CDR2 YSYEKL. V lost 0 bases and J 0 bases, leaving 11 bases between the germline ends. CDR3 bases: TGCGCCAGCAGCCAAGATGCGTCCAGATCTAACTATGGCTACACCTTC. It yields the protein CASSQDASRSNYGYTF.

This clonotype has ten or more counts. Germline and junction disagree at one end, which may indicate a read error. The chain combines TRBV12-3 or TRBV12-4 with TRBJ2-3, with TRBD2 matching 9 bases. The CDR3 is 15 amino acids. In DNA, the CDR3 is TGCGCCAGCAGGTTAGCGGGAGCTAGCACAGATACGCAGTATTTT. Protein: CASRLAGASTDTQYF.

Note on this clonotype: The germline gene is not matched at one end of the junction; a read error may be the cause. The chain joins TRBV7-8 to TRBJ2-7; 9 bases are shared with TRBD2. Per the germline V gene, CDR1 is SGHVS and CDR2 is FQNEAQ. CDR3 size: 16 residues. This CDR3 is CTSSTSPGLALYEQYF. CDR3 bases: TGTACCAGCAGCACGAGCCCGGGACTAGCTTTATACGAGCAGTACTTC.

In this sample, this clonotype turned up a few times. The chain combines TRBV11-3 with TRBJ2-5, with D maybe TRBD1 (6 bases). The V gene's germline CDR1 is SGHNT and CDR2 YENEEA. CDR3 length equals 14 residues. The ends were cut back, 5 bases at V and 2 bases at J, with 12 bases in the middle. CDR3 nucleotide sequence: TGTGCCAGCAGCCTAAGGGACATACAAGAGACCCAGTACTTC. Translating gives CASSLRDIQETQYF.

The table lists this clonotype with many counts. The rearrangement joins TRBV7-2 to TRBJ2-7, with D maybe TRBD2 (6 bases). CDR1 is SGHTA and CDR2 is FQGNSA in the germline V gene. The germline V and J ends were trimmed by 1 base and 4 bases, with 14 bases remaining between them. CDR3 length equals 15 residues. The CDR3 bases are TGTGCCAGCAGCTTAGGGTCTAGCGTGGGATACGAGCAGTACTTC. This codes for CASSLGSSVGYEQYF.

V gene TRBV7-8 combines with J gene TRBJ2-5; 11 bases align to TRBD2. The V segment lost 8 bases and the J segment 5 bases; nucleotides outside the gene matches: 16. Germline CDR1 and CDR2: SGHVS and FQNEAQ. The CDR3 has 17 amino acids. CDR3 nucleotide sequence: TGTGCCAGCCCTCCGTGGGTAGCGGGGGGGCCGGAGGAGACCCAGTACTTC. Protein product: CASPPWVAGGPEETQYF.

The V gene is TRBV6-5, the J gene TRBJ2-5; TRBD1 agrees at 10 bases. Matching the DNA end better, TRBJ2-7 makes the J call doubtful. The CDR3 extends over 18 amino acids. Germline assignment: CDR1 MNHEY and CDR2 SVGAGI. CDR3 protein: CASSYPEIGDRGLYEQYF. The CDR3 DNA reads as TGTGCCAGCAGTTACCCTGAGATCGGGGACAGGGGATTGTACGAGCAGTACTTC.

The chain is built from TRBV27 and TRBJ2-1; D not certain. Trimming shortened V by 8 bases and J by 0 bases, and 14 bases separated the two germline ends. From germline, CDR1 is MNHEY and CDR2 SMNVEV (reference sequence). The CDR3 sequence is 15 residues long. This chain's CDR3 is CASSEGFSSYNEQFF. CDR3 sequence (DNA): TGTGCCAGCTCGGAAGGATTCAGCTCCTACAATGAGCAGTTCTTC.

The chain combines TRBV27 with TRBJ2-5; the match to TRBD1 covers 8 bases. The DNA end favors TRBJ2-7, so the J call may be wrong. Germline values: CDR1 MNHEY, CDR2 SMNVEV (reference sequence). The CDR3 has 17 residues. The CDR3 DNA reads TGTGCCAGCACTAACCTTCGACCCGGACAGGGAACTGGCGAGCAGTACTTC. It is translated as CASTNLRPGQGTGEQYF.

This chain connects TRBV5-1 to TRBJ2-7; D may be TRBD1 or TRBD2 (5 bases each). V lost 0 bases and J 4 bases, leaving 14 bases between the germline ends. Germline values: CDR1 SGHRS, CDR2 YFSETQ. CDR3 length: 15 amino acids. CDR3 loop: CASSLAAGDAYEQYF. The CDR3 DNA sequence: TGCGCCAGCAGCTTGGCAGCCGGGGACGCTTACGAGCAGTACTTC.